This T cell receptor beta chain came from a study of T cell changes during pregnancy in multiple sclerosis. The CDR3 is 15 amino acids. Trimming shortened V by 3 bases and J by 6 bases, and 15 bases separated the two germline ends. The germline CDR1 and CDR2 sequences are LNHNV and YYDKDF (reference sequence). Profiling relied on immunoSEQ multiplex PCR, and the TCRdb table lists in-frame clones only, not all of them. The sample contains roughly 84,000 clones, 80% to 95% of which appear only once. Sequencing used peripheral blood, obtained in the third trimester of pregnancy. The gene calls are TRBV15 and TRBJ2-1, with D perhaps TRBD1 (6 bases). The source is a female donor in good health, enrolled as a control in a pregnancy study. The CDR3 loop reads CATSRALDSVNEQFF. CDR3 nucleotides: TGTGCCACCAGCAGGGCCCTGGACAGTGTCAATGAGCAGTTCTTC. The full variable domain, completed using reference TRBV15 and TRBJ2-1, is DAMVIQNPRYQVTQFGKPVTLSCSQTLNHNVMYWYQQKSSQAPKLLFHYYDKDFNNEADTPDNFQSRRPNTSFCFLDIRSPGLGDTAMYLCATSRALDSVNEQFFGPGTRLTVL.